Each of the 29 T cell receptor beta chains below was sequenced from the same sample in a study of blood T cell repertoires in COVID-19. The data were produced by immunoSEQ multiplex PCR, yet TCRdb's version contains in-frame clones alone and is incomplete. The table lists over 300,000 clones, 80% to 90% of them singletons. The sequenced sample consisted of PBMCs or T cells enriched from blood (not recorded which). The receptors derive from a man in his thirties or forties who had recovered from COVID-19.

The chain is built from TRBV2 and TRBJ2-3; D call uncertain. V was clipped by 5 bases and J by 4 bases, with 7 bases between them. The CDR3 extends over 12 amino acids. Germline lookup yields CDR1 SNHLY and CDR2 FYNNEI. CDR3 protein: CASSYGADTQYF. The CDR3 coding sequence is TGTGCCAGCAGTTACGGTGCAGATACGCAGTATTTT.

The CDR3 sequence: CASTSDTEAFF. CDR3 nucleotides: TGTGCCAGCACCTCAGATACTGAAGCTTTCTTT. The chain has TRBV6-5 and TRBJ1-1; D ambiguous. The V and J ends lost 7 bases and 5 bases respectively, with 8 bases between them. The CDR3 covers 11 residues. Germline V lookup: CDR1 MNHEY, CDR2 SVGAGI.

The chain couples TRBV6-5 to TRBJ1-3; D not resolved. CDR1 and CDR2 (germline): MNHEY, SVGAGI. V was shortened by 0 bases and J by 0 bases, with 9 bases between the two germline ends. This CDR3 spans 16 amino acids. In nucleotides, the CDR3 is TGTGCCAGCAGTTACTCGAGGCCTAGCTCTGGAAACACCATATATTTT. This codes for CASSYSRPSSGNTIYF.

This rearrangement joins TRBV7-2 to TRBJ1-1; D is possibly TRBD1 (5 bases). This CDR3 comprises 14 residues. The V gene's germline CDR1 is SGHTA and CDR2 FQGNSA. Trimming cost V 1 base and J 3 bases, with 9 bases left between them. CDR3 residues: CASSLDRDYTEAFF. The CDR3 DNA reads TGTGCCAGCAGCTTAGATCGGGACTACACTGAAGCTTTCTTT. Drawing the rest from reference TRBV7-2 and TRBJ1-1, the complete variable domain is GAGVSQSPSNKVTEKGKDVELRCDPISGHTALYWYRQSLGQGLEFLIYFQGNSAPDKSGLPSDRFSAERTGGSVSTLTIQRTQQEDSAVYLCASSLDRDYTEAFFGQGTRLTVV.

This clone has only a few counts. The CDR3 bases are TGCGCCAGCAGCTTGGGTACGGGGGGTAACACTGAAGCTTTCTTT. It yields the protein CASSLGTGGNTEAFF. J is TRBJ1-1 and V is TRBV5-1; D perhaps matches TRBD1 (5 bases). The V gene's germline CDR1 is SGHRS and CDR2 YFSETQ. The CDR3 totals 15 residues. Trimming shortened V by 0 bases and J by 2 bases, and 11 bases separated the two germline ends.

The J gene is TRBJ2-2, the V gene TRBV13; 7 bases are shared with TRBD2. The CDR3 contains 18 residues. Trimming cost V 2 bases and J 4 bases; bases outside gene matches: 13. Germline CDR1 and CDR2: PRHDT and FYEKMQ (reference sequence). Here the CDR3 reads CASSLRFSSGEFTGELFF. CDR3 bases: TGTGCCAGCAGCTTAAGGTTTTCGAGCGGGGAGTTCACCGGGGAGCTGTTTTTT. The full variable domain, in which reference TRBV13 and TRBJ2-2 provide the parts outside the CDR3, is AAGVIQSPRHLIKEKRETATLKCYPIPRHDTVYWYQQGPGQDPQFLISFYEKMQSDKGSIPDRFSAQQFSDYHSELNMSSLELGDSALYFCASSLRFSSGEFTGELFFGEGSRLTVL.

This clone occurred once. The chain is built from TRBV6-1 and TRBJ2-7; weak D call: TRBD2 (7 bases). This CDR3 contains 15 residues. V lost 6 bases, J lost 0 bases, and 15 bases lay in between. The germline gives CDR1 MNHNS, CDR2 SASEGT. This CDR3 reads CASSNLAGASYEQYF. CDR3 sequence (DNA): TGTGCCAGCAGCAACCTGGCGGGGGCCTCCTACGAGCAGTACTTC.

The rearrangement links TRBV29-1 to TRBJ1-3; no reliable D call. The CDR3 loop spans 16 amino acids. Germline assignment: CDR1 SQVTM and CDR2 ANQGSEA. Between the trimmed V and J ends, which lost 5 bases and 0 bases, there was a span of 17 bases. CDR3 protein: CSVPRHPSNSGNTIYF. CDR3 in DNA: TGCAGCGTTCCAAGACACCCCTCCAACTCTGGAAACACCATATATTTT.

The V call is TRBV12-5, the J call TRBJ1-3; 10 nucleotides match TRBD1. Trimming at V came to 4 bases and at J to 8 bases, leaving 8 bases not matched to a gene. The CDR3 consists of 15 residues. Germline CDR1 reads LGHNT; CDR2 reads FRNRAP. CDR3 protein: CASGSAGTGDHTIYF. The CDR3 coding sequence is TGTGCTAGTGGTTCGGCCGGGACAGGGGATCACACCATATATTTT.

This clone was seen once. The chain couples TRBV23-1 to TRBJ1-5; tentative D call: TRBD1 (5 bases). TRBV23-1 has ORF status, its function being uncertain. This CDR3 contains 14 residues. The V end was cut by 4 bases, the J end by 7 bases, with 14 bases between. The CDR3 here is CASSPIRGGQPQHF. DNA for the CDR3: TGCGCCAGCAGTCCCATTAGGGGTGGCCAGCCCCAGCATTTT.

V usage is TRBV3-1 (or the pseudogene TRBV3-2) and J usage is TRBJ1-1; no definite D call. The germline V gene encodes CDR1 LGHDT and CDR2 YNNKEL (reference sequence). The CDR3 consists of 13 residues. V lost 1 base and J 7 bases, leaving 10 bases between the germline ends. CDR3 loop: CASSQVSGVEAFF. DNA for the CDR3: TGTGCCAGCAGCCAAGTGTCTGGAGTTGAAGCTTTCTTT.

The chain employs TRBV5-1 and TRBJ1-3; 8 nucleotides line up with TRBD1. The CDR3 extends over 13 amino acids. Germline CDR1 and CDR2: SGHRS and YFSETQ. V was pared by 9 bases and J by 1 base, with 3 bases of the junction left unmatched. The CDR3, as DNA: TGCGCCACCAGACAGGGGTCTGGAAACACCATATATTTT. Translated, it gives CATRQGSGNTIYF.

The V call is TRBV2, the J call TRBJ1-4, with a weak D call TRBD1 (5 bases). CDR3 length: 16 amino acids. Trimming stripped 1 base from V and 8 bases from J, with 17 bases between. Germline V gene data show CDR1 as SNHLY and CDR2 as FYNNEI. The CDR3 protein is CASSEDPAGHREKLFF. CDR3 sequence (DNA): TGTGCCAGCAGTGAAGACCCGGCAGGGCATAGGGAAAAACTGTTTTTT.

The gene calls are TRBV27 and TRBJ1-2; maybe TRBD1 (6 bases). The CDR3 totals 14 residues. CDR1 is MNHEY, CDR2 SMNVEV, per germline (reference sequence). V lost 6 bases, J lost 2 bases, and 13 bases lay in between. This chain's CDR3 is CASSPSGQNYGYTF. The CDR3 bases are TGTGCCAGCAGCCCCTCGGGACAAAACTATGGCTACACCTTC.

The gene calls are TRBV7-2 and TRBJ2-1; 12 bases map to TRBD2. This CDR3 spans 16 amino acids. In germline, CDR1 is SGHTA, CDR2 FQGNSA. J was trimmed by 10 bases and V by 3 bases; bases with no gene match: 10. The CDR3 coding sequence is TGTGCCAGCAGCTTCGGGGGGACTAGCGGGCAAGGCGAGCAGTTCTTC. It codes for CASSFGGTSGQGEQFF.

The CDR3 spells CASSWGDSYGYTF. The CDR3 region has the DNA TGTGCCAGCAGCTGGGGGGACAGCTATGGCTACACCTTC. The V and J genes are TRBV7-9 and TRBJ1-2, with 7 bases identical to TRBD1. Trimming at V came to 4 bases and at J to 4 bases, leaving 3 bases not matched to a gene. Germline CDR1 and CDR2: SEHNR and FQNEAQ (reference sequence). There are 13 residues in the CDR3.

The chain links TRBV7-2 to TRBJ2-5; maybe TRBD1 (7 bases). The CDR3 is 14 amino acids. V lost 7 bases and J lost 5, with 17 bases in between. Germline CDR1 reads SGHTA; CDR2 reads FQGNSA. This chain's CDR3 is CASNTRGVSETQYF. CDR3 nucleotides: TGTGCCAGCAACACCAGGGGGGTCTCTGAGACCCAGTACTTC.

The chain has TRBV11-3 and TRBJ2-3; 7 bases are a match to TRBD2. This CDR3 is built from 14 residues. The ends lost 3 bases at V and 0 bases at J; junction bases unmatched: 0. In germline, CDR1 is SGHNT, CDR2 YENEEA. The CDR3 loop reads CASSFGGSTDTQYF. CDR3 DNA: TGTGCCAGCAGCTTCGGGGGGAGCACAGATACGCAGTATTTT.

This clone was seen a single time. The CDR3 spells CARTTRHQGANTIYF. The CDR3 nucleotides are TGTGCCAGGACAACCCGCCATCAGGGGGCCAACACCATATATTTT. The rearrangement links TRBV2 to TRBJ1-3; TRBD1 agrees at 8 bases. The trim removed 9 bases at V and 7 bases at J, leaving 14 bases unmatched. The CDR3 contains 15 residues. CDR1 SNHLY and CDR2 FYNNEI come from the germline V gene.

The chain joins TRBV19 to TRBJ2-3; D may be TRBD2 (5 bases). This CDR3 comprises 16 residues. CDR1 LNHDA and CDR2 SQIVND come from the germline V gene (reference sequence). Trimming removed 1 base from V and 3 bases from J, with 14 bases in between. CDR3 in amino acids: CASSIGGGLGTDTQYF. The CDR3 DNA follows: TGTGCCAGTAGTATAGGAGGCGGGTTGGGGACAGATACGCAGTATTTT.

The J gene is TRBJ2-2, the V gene TRBV25-1; D is uncertain. The V gene's germline CDR1 is MGHDK and CDR2 SYGVNS. V was trimmed by 0 bases and J by 3 bases, leaving 11 bases between them. The CDR3 has 16 amino acids. The CDR3 DNA reads TGTGCCAGCAGTGAATATAAACCGTACTACACCGGGGAGCTGTTTTTT. Residues: CASSEYKPYYTGELFF. The whole variable domain, filled in from reference TRBV25-1 and TRBJ2-2, reads EADIYQTPRYLVIGTGKKITLECSQTMGHDKMYWYQQDPGMELHLIHYSYGVNSTEKGDLSSESTVSRIRTEHFPLTLESARPSHTSQYLCASSEYKPYYTGELFFGEGSRLTVL.

The chain links TRBV12-3 or TRBV12-4 to TRBJ1-1; 8 positions match TRBD1. With 5 bases clipped from V and 8 bases from J, the junction kept 7 bases outside the gene matches. The length of the CDR3 is 13 residues. The CDR3 reads CASSPGTGLEAFF. The CDR3 DNA sequence: TGTGCCAGCAGTCCCGGGACAGGACTGGAAGCTTTCTTT.

This rearrangement joins TRBV27 to TRBJ1-1; TRBD1 agrees at 8 bases. Germline CDR1 and CDR2: MNHEY and SMNVEV (reference sequence). J was trimmed by 0 bases and V by 5 bases; bases with no gene match: 14. There are 18 residues in the CDR3. CDR3 amino acids: CASSPRTGRPTMNTEAFF. The CDR3 bases are TGTGCCAGCAGTCCGAGGACAGGGAGGCCGACTATGAACACTGAAGCTTTCTTT.

The CDR3 DNA reads as TGCGCCAGCAGCCTGGGACAGGGGGACTACGAGCAGTACTTC. This encodes CASSLGQGDYEQYF. The V and J genes are TRBV4-1 and TRBJ2-7; TRBD1 matches at 11 bases. This CDR3 has 14 residues. V gave up 4 bases and J gave up 3 bases; unmatched junction bases: 2. Germline V CDR1 and CDR2: MGHRA, YSYEKL.

This clone has only a few counts. The chain joins TRBV24-1 to TRBJ2-2; D gene ambiguous. The CDR3 spans 13 residues. Deletions cut 1 base from V and 8 bases from J, with 7 bases between. In germline, CDR1 is KGHDR, CDR2 SFDVKD. The CDR3 DNA follows: TGTGCCACCAGTGATTTCTCTCTGGGGGAGCTGTTTTTT. This codes for CATSDFSLGELFF.

The chain employs TRBV19 and TRBJ1-6, with 8 bases lining up with TRBD1. Germline CDR1 and CDR2: LNHDA and SQIVND (reference sequence). The CDR3 runs to 15 residues. Unmatched junction bases numbered 6, after V lost 3 bases and J lost 8 bases. The CDR3 is CASSIYDRGYSPLHF. The CDR3 bases are TGTGCCAGTAGTATCTACGACAGGGGATATTCACCCCTCCACTTT.

The sample holds a few counts of this clone. The chain couples TRBV2 to TRBJ2-7; D is possibly TRBD1 (5 bases). This CDR3 spans 14 amino acids. V shed 3 bases and J shed 4 bases, with 13 bases lying between them. Germline CDR1 SNHLY, CDR2 FYNNEI. CDR3 in DNA: TGTGCCAGCAGTGACAGGGTGGGGAATTACGAGCAGTACTTC. Its protein product is CASSDRVGNYEQYF.

The chain joins TRBV5-1 to TRBJ2-3; D remains unclear. Per germline, CDR1 SGHRS and CDR2 YFSETQ. The ends were cut back, 2 bases at V and 6 bases at J, with 10 bases in the middle. The CDR3 sequence is 13 residues long. CDR3 residues: CASSFGSGDTQYF. The CDR3 DNA sequence: TGCGCCAGCAGCTTTGGGTCGGGTGATACGCAGTATTTT.

The chain joins TRBV6-5 to TRBJ1-1, with TRBD1 matching over 7 bases. From germline, CDR1 is MNHEY and CDR2 SVGAGI. With 2 bases clipped from V and 5 bases from J, the junction kept 8 bases outside the gene matches. There are 15 residues in the CDR3. DNA for the CDR3: TGTGCCAGCAGTTACGGGAAGGGCAGGGGGACTGAAGCTTTCTTT. Amino acid sequence: CASSYGKGRGTEAFF.